This paragraph reports one T cell receptor beta chain. The antigen is not known. Some clones are missing from TCRdb's copy, which holds only in-frame ones; the method was immunoSEQ multiplex PCR. This sample has around 2,000,000 clones; just under 95% occur once, and the top ten carry approximately 1.2%. The CDR3 extends over 19 amino acids. V was cut by 4 bases and J by 2 bases, with 26 bases left in between. Germline assignment: CDR1 SNHLY and CDR2 FYNNEI. It was CD45RO-negative cells, positively selected for CCR7, that made up naive CD8 cells, with terminally differentiated effector memory CD45RA+ cells excluded. This specimen comes from a study of shared clonotypes between healthy human individuals. Study-wide points: Memory subsets generally showed lower estimated richness than naive subsets.

Sequencing was performed on naive CD8+ T cells sorted from blood. The gene calls are TRBV2 and TRBJ1-1; maybe TRBD1 (6 bases). The sequence was collected from a man aged 18 to 29 in good health. This chain's CDR3 is CASSVIGGGSAYSNTEAFF. The CDR3 nucleotides are TGTGCCAGCAGTGTAATAGGGGGGGGATCTGCCTACAGCAACACTGAAGCTTTCTTT.